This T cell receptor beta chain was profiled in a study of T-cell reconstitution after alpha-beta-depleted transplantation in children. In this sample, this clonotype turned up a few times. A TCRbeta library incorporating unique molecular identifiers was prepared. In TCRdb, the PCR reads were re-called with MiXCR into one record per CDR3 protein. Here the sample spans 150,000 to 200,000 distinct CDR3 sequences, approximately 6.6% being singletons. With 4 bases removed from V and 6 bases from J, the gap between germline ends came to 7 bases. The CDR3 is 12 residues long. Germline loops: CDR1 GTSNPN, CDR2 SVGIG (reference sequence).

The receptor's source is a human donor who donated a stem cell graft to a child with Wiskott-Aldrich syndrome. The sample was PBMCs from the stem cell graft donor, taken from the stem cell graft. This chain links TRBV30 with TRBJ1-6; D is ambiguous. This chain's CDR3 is CAWTGGNSPLHF. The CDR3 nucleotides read TGTGCCTGGACCGGCGGTAATTCACCCCTCCACTTT. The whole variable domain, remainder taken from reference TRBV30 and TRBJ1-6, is SQTIHQWPATLVQPVGSPLSLECTVEGTSNPNLYWYRQAAGRGLQLLFYSVGIGQISSEVPQNLSASRPQDRQFILSSKKLLLSDSGFYLCAWTGGNSPLHFGNGTRLTVT.